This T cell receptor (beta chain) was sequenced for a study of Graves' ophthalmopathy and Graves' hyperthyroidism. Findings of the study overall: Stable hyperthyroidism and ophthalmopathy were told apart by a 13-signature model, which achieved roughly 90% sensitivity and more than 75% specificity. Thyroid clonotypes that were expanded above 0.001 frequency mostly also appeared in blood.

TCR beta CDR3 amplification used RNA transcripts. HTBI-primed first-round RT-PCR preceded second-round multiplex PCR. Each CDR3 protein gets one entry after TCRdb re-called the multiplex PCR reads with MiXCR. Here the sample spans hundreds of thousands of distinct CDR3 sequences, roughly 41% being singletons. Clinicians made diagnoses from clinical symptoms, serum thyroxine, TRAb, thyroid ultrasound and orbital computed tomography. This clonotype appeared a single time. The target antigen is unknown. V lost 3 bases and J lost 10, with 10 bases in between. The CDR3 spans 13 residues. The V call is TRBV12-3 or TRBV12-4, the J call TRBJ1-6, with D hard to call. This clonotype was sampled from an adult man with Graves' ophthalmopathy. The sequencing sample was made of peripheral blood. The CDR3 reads CASSLGSASPLHF. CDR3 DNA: TGTGCCAGCAGTTTGGGCTCGGCCTCACCCCTCCACTTT.